One sample yielded the 19 T cell receptor beta chains listed below, sequenced in a study of OX40 agonist ivuxolimab in advanced cancers. Libraries were prepared by immunoSEQ multiplex PCR; TCRdb keeps only in-frame clonotypes and omits some of them. The data show 72,000 or so clones, with 88% seen just once and around 0.9% held by the top ten. The source material was CD4+ or CD8+ T cells sorted from blood, sampled in a trial of the OX40 agonist ivuxolimab. The receptors were sampled from an adult with an advanced solid tumor such as melanoma, head and neck, liver or kidney cancer.

This sequence joins TRBV14 and TRBJ2-7; TRBD1 aligns across 8 bases. The CDR3 is 15 amino acids. Germline V CDR1 and CDR2: SGHDN, FVKESK. The J segment lost 6 bases and the V segment lost 6 bases, leaving 13 bases of the junction unmatched. The CDR3 loop is CASSLRDRGRGEQYF. In DNA, the CDR3 is TGTGCCAGCAGTCTCCGAGACAGGGGTCGGGGCGAGCAGTACTTC.

Remarks on this clone: Other DNA sequences from this sample encode an identical CDR3 as well. V gene TRBV7-8 combines with J gene TRBJ2-2; D is ambiguous. The germline V gene has CDR1 SGHVS and CDR2 FQNEAQ. The V gene lost 1 base and the J gene lost 2 bases, with 5 bases spanning the gap. The CDR3 totals 14 residues. CDR3 amino acids: CASSLVGNTGELFF. The CDR3 DNA reads as TGTGCCAGCAGCTTAGTCGGAAACACCGGGGAGCTGTTTTTT.

This chain links TRBV29-1 with TRBJ2-7; D might be TRBD1 or TRBD2, each matching 6 bases. This CDR3 has 12 amino acids. V gave up 7 bases and J gave up 6 bases, with 16 bases separating them. The germline CDR1 and CDR2 sequences are SQVTM and ANQGSEA. The chain's CDR3 is CSARGRGPEQYF. The CDR3, as DNA: TGCAGCGCGCGGGGCAGGGGTCCCGAGCAGTACTTC.

The chain links TRBV4-3 to TRBJ2-1; D perhaps matches TRBD1 (6 bases). Between the trimmed V and J ends, which lost 5 bases and 0 bases, there was a span of 11 bases. The germline gives CDR1 LGHNA, CDR2 YSLEER. CDR3 length: 15 amino acids. CDR3 residues: CASSFIQGSYNEQFF. CDR3 nucleotide sequence: TGCGCCAGCAGCTTTATACAGGGCTCCTACAATGAGCAGTTCTTC.

This sequence joins TRBV15 and TRBJ1-3; D call uncertain. The CDR3 loop spans 16 amino acids. CDR1 LNHNV and CDR2 YYDKDF come from the germline V gene (reference sequence). Trimming left V 7 bases short and J 0 bases short, with 16 bases between. CDR3 bases: TGTGCCACCAAGAGTAAGGGCTGGGGCTCTGGAAACACCATATATTTT. The encoded protein is CATKSKGWGSGNTIYF. The variable domain in full, completed from reference TRBV15 and TRBJ1-3, reads DAMVIQNPRYQVTQFGKPVTLSCSQTLNHNVMYWYQQKSSQAPKLLFHYYDKDFNNEADTPDNFQSRRPNTSFCFLDIRSPGLGDTAMYLCATKSKGWGSGNTIYFGEGSWLTVV.

V and J are TRBV18 and TRBJ1-5; 9 nucleotides match TRBD1. Germline V gene sequence: CDR1 KGHSH, CDR2 LQKENI. The CDR3 totals 14 residues. The ends lost 4 bases at V and 4 bases at J; junction bases unmatched: 2. CDR3: CASSRDRVNQPQHF. The CDR3 DNA follows: TGTGCCAGCTCACGGGACAGGGTTAATCAGCCCCAGCATTTT.

The V and J genes are TRBV6-1 and TRBJ1-5; perhaps TRBD1 as D (6 bases). The CDR3 is 15 residues long. CDR1 MNHNS and CDR2 SASEGT come from the germline V gene. V was cut by 6 bases and J by 2 bases, with 14 bases left in between. CDR3 sequence reads: CASRGQGGGNQPQHF. CDR3 nucleotide sequence: TGTGCCAGCAGGGGCCAAGGGGGAGGCAATCAGCCCCAGCATTTT.

This clone has more than one count but fewer than ten. The rearrangement uses TRBV30 and TRBJ1-4; D gene uncertain. The germline gives CDR1 GTSNPN, CDR2 SVGIG (reference sequence). The CDR3 runs 11 residues. V lost 1 base, J lost 14 bases, and 11 bases lay in between. The CDR3 DNA sequence: TGTGCCTGGAGTGCGGGTCTCGAGCTGTTTTTT. Translated: CAWSAGLELFF.

The CDR3 coding sequence is TGTGCCAGCAGTTCGGACAGGGGGTGGGTGAGTTCACCCCTCCACTTT. As protein: CASSSDRGWVSSPLHF. The chain recombines TRBV6-5 with TRBJ1-6; TRBD1 matches 10 bases. J lost 9 bases, V lost 4 bases, and 9 bases had no gene match. The CDR3 runs to 16 residues. The germline gives CDR1 MNHEY, CDR2 SVGAGI.

The chain combines TRBV4-1 with TRBJ1-3; D is uncertain. V lost 8 bases, J lost 0 bases, and 17 bases lay in between. This CDR3 has 16 residues. Germline assignment: CDR1 MGHRA and CDR2 YSYEKL. The CDR3 here is CASDPGSAGSGNTIYF. The CDR3 DNA follows: TGCGCCAGCGATCCAGGCTCCGCGGGCTCTGGAAACACCATATATTTT.

This sequence joins TRBV18 and TRBJ1-2; a weak D match, TRBD1 (6 bases). From germline, CDR1 is KGHSH and CDR2 LQKENI. V was cut by 6 bases and J by 4 bases, with 12 bases left in between. The CDR3 sequence is 13 residues long. Here the CDR3 reads CASSPPGAYGYTF. In DNA form, the CDR3 reads TGTGCCAGCTCGCCGCCGGGGGCCTATGGCTACACCTTC.

A single count supports this clone. The chain's CDR3 is CASSVGSGMIDTQYF. CDR3 coding DNA: TGTGCCAGCAGCGTAGGTAGCGGTATGATAGATACGCAGTATTTT. This chain connects TRBV9 to TRBJ2-3; the D gene is possibly TRBD2 (6 bases). Germline CDR1 and CDR2: SGDLS and YYNGEE. Between the trimmed V and J ends, which lost 0 bases and 5 bases, there was a span of 13 bases. This CDR3 has 15 residues.

The V call is TRBV6-1, the J call TRBJ1-2, with D tentatively TRBD1 (5 bases). The CDR3 consists of 16 residues. The germline gives CDR1 MNHNS, CDR2 SASEGT. V gave up 4 bases and J gave up 5 bases, with 20 bases separating them. CDR3 protein: CASSGTWDGTFYGYTF. The DNA for the CDR3 is TGTGCCAGCAGTGGGACTTGGGACGGAACATTTTATGGCTACACCTTC.

V usage is TRBV5-6 and J usage is TRBJ2-2, with D tentatively TRBD2 (6 bases). Germline V gives CDR1 SGHDT, CDR2 YYEEEE. Between the trimmed V and J ends, which lost 4 bases and 7 bases, there was a span of 11 bases. The CDR3 extends over 13 amino acids. CDR3 region: CASSLIAVGELFF. For the CDR3, the DNA is TGTGCCAGCAGCCTAATAGCGGTCGGGGAGCTGTTTTTT.

This clone was seen more than once but under ten times. This chain connects TRBV18 to TRBJ1-6; 11 nucleotides align to TRBD1. This CDR3 region has 17 residues. Germline loops: CDR1 KGHSH, CDR2 LQKENI. V lost 2 bases to trimming and J lost 6 bases; unmatched junction nucleotides: 6. Here the CDR3 DNA reads TGTGCCAGCTCACCAACCGGGACAGGGGGAAGTAATTCACCCCTCCACTTT. Protein: CASSPTGTGGSNSPLHF.

The rearrangement links TRBV18 to TRBJ2-3; no reliable D call. CDR3 length: 16 amino acids. V shed 6 bases and J shed 2 bases, with 18 bases lying between them. Germline CDR1 reads KGHSH; CDR2 reads LQKENI. CDR3 DNA: TGTGCCAGCTCCAATATCCAAGCCCAGTTCACAGATACGCAGTATTTT. Translated: CASSNIQAQFTDTQYF.

This clone appeared a single time. The rearrangement links TRBV10-3 to TRBJ1-6, with a weak D call TRBD1 (5 bases). The germline V gene has CDR1 ENHRY and CDR2 SYGVKD. The CDR3 is made up of 18 amino acids. V shed 0 bases and J shed 9 bases, with 21 bases lying between them. The CDR3 spells CAISESEGTGTRSSPLHF. DNA of the CDR3: TGTGCCATCAGTGAGTCGGAGGGGACGGGGACGAGAAGTTCACCCCTCCACTTT.

V usage is TRBV7-2 and J usage is TRBJ1-3; D gene unclear. V dropped 5 bases and J dropped 0 bases, with 17 bases sitting between them. The CDR3 extends over 17 amino acids. CDR1 is SGHTA, CDR2 FQGNSA, per germline. The CDR3 nucleotides read TGTGCCAGCAGCCCGCCCCTTGGACCGGTCTCTGGAAACACCATATATTTT. Amino acid sequence: CASSPPLGPVSGNTIYF.

The gene calls are TRBV6-5 and TRBJ2-5; D is unclear. Trimming took off 8 bases at V and 3 bases at J, with 7 bases between the two ends. The CDR3 loop spans 11 amino acids. Germline-derived CDR1 and CDR2 are MNHEY and SVGAGI. This CDR3 reads CASAQKETQYF. Written as DNA, the CDR3 is TGTGCCAGCGCACAGAAAGAGACCCAGTACTTC.